The T cell receptor beta chain under discussion was sequenced for a study of OX40 agonist ivuxolimab in advanced cancers. Study background: Ivuxolimab, which patients received intravenously every 2 weeks, was dosed at 0.01 to 10 mg/kg. Hepatocellular carcinoma, melanoma, renal cell or head and neck cancer was diagnosed in the dose-escalation patients. Regarding the study as a whole: CD8+ T cells (on average) carried more expanded clones than CD4+ T cells.

TCRdb's copy holds only in-frame clones and misses some; the assay was immunoSEQ multiplex PCR. The sample has 65,000 to 80,000 clones, 75% to 85% seen once. Details on this clone: The antigen is not known.

V lost 4 bases, J lost 12 bases, and 11 bases lay in between. This CDR3 region has 11 residues. The germline V gene encodes CDR1 SGDLS and CDR2 YYNGEE. This receptor was obtained from an adult with an advanced solid tumor such as melanoma, head and neck, liver or kidney cancer. The chain carries TRBV9 and TRBJ2-1; D unresolved. The source material was CD4+ or CD8+ T cells sorted from blood, sampled in a trial of the OX40 agonist ivuxolimab. The CDR3 sequence: CASSTHPGQFF. CDR3 DNA sequence: TGTGCCAGCAGCACTCACCCCGGGCAGTTCTTC.